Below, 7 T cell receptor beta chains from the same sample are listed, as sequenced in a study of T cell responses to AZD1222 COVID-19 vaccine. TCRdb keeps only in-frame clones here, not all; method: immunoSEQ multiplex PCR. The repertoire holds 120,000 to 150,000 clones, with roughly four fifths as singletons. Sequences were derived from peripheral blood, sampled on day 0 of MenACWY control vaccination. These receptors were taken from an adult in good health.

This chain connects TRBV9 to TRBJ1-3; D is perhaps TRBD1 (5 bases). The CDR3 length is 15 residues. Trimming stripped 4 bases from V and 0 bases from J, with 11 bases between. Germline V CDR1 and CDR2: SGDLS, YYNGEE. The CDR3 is CASSPVGDSGNTIYF. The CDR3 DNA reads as TGTGCCAGCAGCCCTGTGGGGGACTCTGGAAACACCATATATTTT.

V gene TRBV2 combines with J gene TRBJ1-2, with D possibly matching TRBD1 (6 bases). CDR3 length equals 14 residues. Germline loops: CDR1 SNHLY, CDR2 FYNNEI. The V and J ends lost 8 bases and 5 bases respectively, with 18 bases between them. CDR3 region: CASEFQRGAYGYTF. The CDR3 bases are TGTGCCAGCGAATTTCAAAGGGGGGCATATGGCTACACCTTC.

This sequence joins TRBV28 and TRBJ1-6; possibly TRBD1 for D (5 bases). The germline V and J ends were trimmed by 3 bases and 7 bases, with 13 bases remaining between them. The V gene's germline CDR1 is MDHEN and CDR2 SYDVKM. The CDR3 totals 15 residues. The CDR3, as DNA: TGTGCCAGCAGTTTTCGGAACAGGATAAATTCACCCCTCCACTTT. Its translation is CASSFRNRINSPLHF.

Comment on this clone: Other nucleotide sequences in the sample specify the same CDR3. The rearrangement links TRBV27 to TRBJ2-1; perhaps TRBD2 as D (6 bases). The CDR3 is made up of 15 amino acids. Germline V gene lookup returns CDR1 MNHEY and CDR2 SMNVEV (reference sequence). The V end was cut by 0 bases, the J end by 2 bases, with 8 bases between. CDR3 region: CASSLSGGAYNEQFF. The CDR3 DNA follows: TGTGCCAGCAGTTTATCGGGGGGTGCCTACAATGAGCAGTTCTTC.

The CDR3 protein is CASGGGQAYTDTQYF. In DNA form, the CDR3 reads TGTGCTAGTGGTGGAGGACAGGCGTACACAGATACGCAGTATTTT. The chain is built from TRBV12-5 and TRBJ2-3; 7 bases are a match to TRBD1. Germline loops: CDR1 LGHNT, CDR2 FRNRAP. The CDR3 contains 15 residues. The trim removed 5 bases at V and 2 bases at J, leaving 7 bases unmatched.

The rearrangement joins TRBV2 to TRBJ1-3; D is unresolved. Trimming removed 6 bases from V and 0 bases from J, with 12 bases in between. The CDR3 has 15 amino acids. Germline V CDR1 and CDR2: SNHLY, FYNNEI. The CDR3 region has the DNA TGTGCCAGCAGACCCCCCGGAGTCTCTGGAAACACCATATATTTT. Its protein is CASRPPGVSGNTIYF.

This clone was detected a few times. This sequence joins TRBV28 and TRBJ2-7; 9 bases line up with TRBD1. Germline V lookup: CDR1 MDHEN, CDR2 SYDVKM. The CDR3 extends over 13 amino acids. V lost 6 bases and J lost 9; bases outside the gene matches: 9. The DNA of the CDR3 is TGTGCCAGCAGCCCCGGGACAGGGTCCAGGCAGTACGTC. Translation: CASSPGTGSRQYV.